This TCR beta chain is from a study of blood T cells in healthy people across ages. Primers used in a second PCR of about 7 to 11 cycles were a sample-barcoded 5' primer and a J-beta primer mix. A template-switch adaptor that had 12 random nucleotides put a tag on each cDNA molecule. MiXCR, applied by TCRdb to the 5' RACE reads, yields one record per CDR3 protein. The sample includes about 680,000 distinct CDR3 sequences, about 52% of them seen just once. Study-wide results and limits: PBMCs that were unsorted prevented a conclusive naive versus antigen-experienced comparison.

This CDR3 is built from 15 residues. CDR1 is SGHTA and CDR2 is FQGNSA in the germline V gene. As concerns this clonotype: What it binds is not known. Its ends do not fully match the called genes, so a read error is possible.

Donors each provided 9.5 to 10 milliliters of peripheral blood. At least 5 micrograms of total RNA were extracted per sample. The TCR sequence derives from a woman between 55 and 75 years old in good health. The sequencing sample was made of blood. The gene calls are TRBV7-2 and TRBJ2-1, with D unclear. CDR3 amino acids: CANSFRQATYNEQFF. CDR3 coding DNA: TGTGCCAACAGCTTTCGGCAGGCAACCTACAATGAGCAGTTCTTC. Full variable domain (rest looked up from reference TRBV7-2 and TRBJ2-1): GAGVSQSPSNKVTEKGKDVELRCDPISGHTALYWYRQSLGQGLEFLIYFQGNSAPDKSGLPSDRFSAERTGGSVSTLTIQRTQQEDSAVYLCANSFRQATYNEQFFGPGTRLTVL.